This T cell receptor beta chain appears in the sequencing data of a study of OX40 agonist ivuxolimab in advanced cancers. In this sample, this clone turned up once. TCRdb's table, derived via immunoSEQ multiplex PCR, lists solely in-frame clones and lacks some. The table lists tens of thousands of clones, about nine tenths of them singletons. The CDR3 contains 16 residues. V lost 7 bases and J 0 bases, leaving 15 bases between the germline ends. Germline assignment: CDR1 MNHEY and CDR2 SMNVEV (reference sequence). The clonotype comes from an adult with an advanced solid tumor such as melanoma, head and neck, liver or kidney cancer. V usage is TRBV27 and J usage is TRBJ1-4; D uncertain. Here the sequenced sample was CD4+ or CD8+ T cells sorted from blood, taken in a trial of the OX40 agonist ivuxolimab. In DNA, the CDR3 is TGTGCCAGCACCCTCGCCTTCGGAGCAACTAATGAAAAACTGTTTTTT. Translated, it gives CASTLAFGATNEKLFF.